The clone carrying this T cell receptor beta chain was found many times. No antigen is known for it. Germline-derived CDR1 and CDR2 are MDHEN and SYDVKM. The CDR3 is 16 residues long. The V end was cut by 5 bases, the J end by 2 bases, with 19 bases between. The data belong to a study of early T cells in non-severe SARS-CoV-2 infection. For the study at large: The input, bulk RNA from unsorted whole blood, was sequenced, and chains were unpaired. Study results and caveats: Anti-spike CD8 specificities were favored by VDJdb matching, whose results missed private and CD4 specificities.

Unique molecular identifiers were affixed to single, distinct cDNA molecules. MiXCR, run by TCRdb on the 5' RACE reads, gives a single entry per CDR3 protein. The table lists over 30,000 distinct CDR3 sequences, roughly 4.5% of them singletons. This clonotype originated in an adult who was a healthcare worker with PCR-confirmed SARS-CoV-2 infection or an uninfected control (not recorded which). The rearrangement uses TRBV28 and TRBJ2-7; D may be TRBD1 or TRBD2 (6 bases each). Sample: whole blood. In nucleotides, the CDR3 is TGTGCCAGCAGTACTCCCTGGGGGGCGAACACCTACGAGCAGTACTTC. It yields the protein CASSTPWGANTYEQYF.